These 10 T cell receptor beta chains originate from one sample sequenced in a study of CD8+ T cells in alopecia areata (dated by TCRdb to the late 2010s). The time point tag for this specimen amounts to: 20 to 30 weeks on oral tofacitinib. The treatment or condition label here, explained by the study, means: oral pan-JAK inhibitor, 5-10 mg twice daily. Library generation was performed with the immunoSEQ multiplex PCR assay. RNA was extracted from all samples and reverse transcribed into cDNA as template for TCR sequencing. In its TCRdb copy, this immuneACCESS table keeps in-frame sequences only and misses some clones. Where compared with another copy, unresolved V genes explain less than half of these, and the others have no known cause. The sample table lists 150,000 to 200,000 clones, 60% of them with a count of one. 0.85% to 1.3% of the sample belongs to the ten largest clones. This specimen was CD4+ T cells sorted from blood, taken at week 24, from a patient treated with tofacitinib. Receptors originate from a human donor with alopecia areata.

The V gene is TRBV30, the J gene TRBJ1-1; D is uncertain. The length of the CDR3 is 15 residues. The ends were cut back, 4 bases at V and 5 bases at J, with 20 bases in the middle. Germline CDR1 GTSNPN, CDR2 SVGIG (reference sequence). This CDR3 is CAWIPAARLGTEAFF. CDR3 in DNA: TGTGCCTGGATCCCTGCAGCTCGACTGGGGACTGAAGCTTTCTTT.

The genes are TRBV4-1 and TRBJ2-3, with 7 bases fitting TRBD1. Germline values: CDR1 MGHRA, CDR2 YSYEKL. With V trimmed by 4 bases and J by 0 bases, 13 bases remained unmatched. The CDR3 runs 18 residues. This CDR3 reads CASSPPKGASLSTDTQYF. Written as DNA, the CDR3 is TGCGCCAGCAGCCCACCTAAGGGGGCTTCTCTTAGCACAGATACGCAGTATTTT.

J is TRBJ2-7 and V is TRBV11-2; tentative D call: TRBD1 (5 bases). The CDR3 is made up of 13 amino acids. Deletions cut 6 bases from V and 6 bases from J, with 15 bases between. The germline CDR1 and CDR2 sequences are SGHAT and FQNNGV. The CDR3 nucleotides are TGTGCCAGCAGTCAAGGGGTGTTGAGCGAGCAGTACTTC. This sequence encodes CASSQGVLSEQYF. Full variable domain (remainder filled in from reference TRBV11-2 and TRBJ2-7): EAGVAQSPRYKIIEKRQSVAFWCNPISGHATLYWYQQILGQGPKLLIQFQNNGVVDDSQLPKDRFSAERLKGVDSTLKIQPAKLEDSAVYLCASSQGVLSEQYFGPGTRLTVT.

This clone appeared a few times. This chain links TRBV4-3 with TRBJ1-1; D is possibly TRBD1 (6 bases). The CDR3 is 11 residues long. The germline V gene encodes CDR1 LGHNA and CDR2 YSLEER. V lost 4 bases, J lost 8 bases, and 8 bases lay in between. The CDR3: CASSRTGEAFF. Here the CDR3 DNA reads TGCGCCAGCAGCCGTACAGGGGAAGCTTTCTTT.

The chain combines TRBV2 with TRBJ2-5; 9 bases align to TRBD1. With V trimmed by 5 bases and J by 4 bases, 2 bases remained unmatched. Germline CDR1 SNHLY, CDR2 FYNNEI. The CDR3 is 13 amino acids. The DNA of the CDR3 is TGTGCCAGCAGTCTGGACAGGGGAGAGACCCAGTACTTC. Its translation is CASSLDRGETQYF.

This chain connects TRBV7-2 to TRBJ1-2, with a tentative D call TRBD1 (6 bases). Trimming pared 1 base from V and 3 bases from J, leaving 15 bases between. This CDR3 has 16 residues. In germline, CDR1 is SGHTA, CDR2 FQGNSA. CDR3: CASSLETGGLDYGYTF. The CDR3 region has the DNA TGTGCCAGCAGCTTAGAAACGGGGGGCCTCGACTATGGCTACACCTTC.

The J gene is TRBJ2-5, the V gene TRBV11-2; D assignment may be TRBD1 or TRBD2 (5 bases each). Germline V gene data show CDR1 as SGHAT and CDR2 as FQNNGV. CDR3 length: 14 residues. Trimming cost V 6 bases and J 5 bases, with 16 bases left between them. Here the CDR3 DNA reads TGTGCCAGCAGAGCATTTAGCAGGGAGGAGACCCAGTACTTC. Translated: CASRAFSREETQYF.

This chain uses TRBV7-9 with TRBJ1-5, with D tentatively TRBD1 (6 bases). CDR1 and CDR2 from the germline V gene are SEHNR and FQNEAQ (reference sequence). Trimming left V 4 bases short and J 5 bases short, with 12 bases between. The CDR3 spans 14 residues. The CDR3 spells CASSSGQLHQPQHF. The DNA of the CDR3 is TGTGCCAGCAGCTCTGGACAGCTACATCAGCCCCAGCATTTT.

This clone has more than one count but fewer than ten. The chain couples TRBV2 to TRBJ1-4; a weak D match, TRBD1 (6 bases). This CDR3 region has 15 residues. Germline V gives CDR1 SNHLY, CDR2 FYNNEI. The ends were cut back, 5 bases at V and 5 bases at J, with 15 bases in the middle. The CDR3 here is CASSREIGTNEKLFF. CDR3 in DNA: TGTGCCAGCAGTCGAGAGATTGGGACAAATGAAAAACTGTTTTTT.

The chain recombines TRBV27 with TRBJ2-3; weak D call: TRBD2 (5 bases). Germline V gives CDR1 MNHEY, CDR2 SMNVEV (reference sequence). Trimming took off 5 bases at V and 4 bases at J, with 10 bases between the two ends. The CDR3 covers 13 residues. The CDR3, as DNA: TGTGCCAGCAGTCGAGGGTACCCAGATACGCAGTATTTT. Amino acid sequence: CASSRGYPDTQYF.